This TCR beta chain was sequenced in a study of blood T cell repertoires in COVID-19 (dated by TCRdb to between 2020 and 2021). A note on the overall study: Collaborator samples came from the United States, Italy and Spain and covered acute and convalescent phases of COVID-19. The material from the prospective study consisted of cDNA or gDNA derived from T cells, B-cell-depleted T cells, or PBMCs. Deeply sampled blood TCRbeta repertoires from subjects exposed to, actively infected with, or recovered from COVID-19 were included in the dataset. The repertoires were released in a freely available public database intended as a resource for research on the immune response to SARS-CoV-2. The samples were drawn from two sources: the first 160 participants of the ongoing ImmuneRACE study, and 1,000 to 1,500 subjects contributed by 6 global collaborators. Sample metadata almost always included a de-identified subject ID, COVID-19 status, age in years and sex. Where HLA class I and class II types were available, the types were taken from metadata supplied by the sample provider, not from assay-based typing. The full study reports these points: The quantity of clinical and demographic metadata differed by source and by participant and was supplied without curation.

TCRbeta CDR3 regions were amplified from genomic DNA using the immunoSEQ Assay, a bias-controlled multiplex PCR. On the authors' methods: The number of nucleated cells in each sample was estimated by amplification of reference gene primers within the assay. To quantify the absolute abundance of each unique TCRbeta CDR3 rearrangement, sequence reads were collapsed and filtered. For each sample, productive Simpson clonality was calculated by taking the square root of Simpson's diversity index across productive rearrangements. The clones in this table, taken by TCRdb from immuneACCESS, are in-frame only. Not every clone is retained; where verified, under half of the shortfall comes from an unresolved V gene, and the cause of the rest is unknown. The V and J calls and the clone size are those of that table, but D and trimming were determined from the DNA. The sample table lists approximately 140,000 clones, 86% of them with a count of one. The top ten clonotypes cover roughly 3.5% of the sample.

This clone was recorded only once. Its antigen has not been determined. Per-base qualities were not stored, and no clone one base away is much larger. V is clipped by 1 base and J by 7 bases, and the sequence between their germline boundaries is 14 bases long. Looking up the germline V gene yields CDR1 KGHSH and CDR2 LQKENI. From cysteine to phenylalanine, the CDR3 is 15 amino acids long. Only CDR3 DNA remains: 45 bases, in frame from the first base. The collaborating institutions used their own protocols to collect whole blood in K2EDTA tubes. For TCRbeta analysis, collaborators shipped samples in one of three forms: frozen whole blood, isolated PBMCs, or DNA extracted from either of those sample types.

The V and J genes are TRBV18 and TRBJ2-1; TRBD2 is a weak D gene call, 7 bases matching. The sequenced material came from peripheral blood. The sequence was collected from a man aged 65-85 years with acute or convalescent COVID-19. The nucleotide sequence is given as TGTGCCAGCTCACCACTCGGGGGGCTAGGAAATGAGCAGTTCTTC. Its amino acids are CASSPLGGLGNEQFF.